One sample yielded the 6 T cell receptor beta chains listed below, sequenced in a study of blood T cell repertoires in COVID-19 (dated by TCRdb to about 2020). Libraries came from the immunoSEQ multiplex PCR assay. TCRdb limited this immuneACCESS table to in-frame rearrangements with V and J called. A share of clones is missing; checked studies link under half to unresolved V genes, and the rest is unexplained. The sample profile shows roughly 380,000 clones; approximately 89% of them were found once. The biggest ten clones account for roughly 3.9% of the sample. Sequences were obtained from peripheral blood. The receptors derive from a woman aged 55-69 years with COVID-19, enrolled during active disease.

The CDR3, as DNA: TGTGCCAGCTCACTAGTCGCGGCTAACTATGGCTACACCTTC. Residues: CASSLVAANYGYTF. V is TRBV18 and J is TRBJ1-2, with D unresolved. The germline V and J ends were trimmed by 4 bases and 0 bases, with 9 bases remaining between them. The CDR3 runs to 14 residues. The germline V gene has CDR1 KGHSH and CDR2 LQKENI. The complete variable domain, with remaining parts taken from reference TRBV18 and TRBJ1-2, reads NAGVMQNPRHLVRRRGQEARLRCSPMKGHSHVYWYRQLPEEGLKFMVYLQKENIIDESGMPKERFSAEFPKEGPSILRIQQVVRGDSAAYFCASSLVAANYGYTFGSGTRLTVV.

The CDR3 sequence is CASSQESGSTEAFF. The CDR3 DNA is TGTGCCAGCAGCCAAGAGTCCGGGAGTACTGAAGCTTTCTTT. The gene calls are TRBV3-1 (or the pseudogene TRBV3-2) and TRBJ1-1; D unresolved. Germline values: CDR1 LGHDT, CDR2 YNNKEL (reference sequence). The V end lost 0 bases, the J end lost 5 bases, and 10 bases lay between the germline ends. This CDR3 spans 14 amino acids.

The chain links TRBV4-1 to TRBJ1-2; TRBD1 matches at 7 bases. This CDR3 is built from 18 residues. V dropped 0 bases and J dropped 5; count of bases not matched to a gene: 15. CDR1 and CDR2 from the germline V gene are MGHRA and YSYEKL. This chain's CDR3 is CASSQETGTAYGRYGYTF. The CDR3 DNA follows: TGCGCCAGCAGCCAAGAGACCGGGACAGCGTATGGACGATATGGCTACACCTTC.

The rearrangement joins TRBV4-1 to TRBJ1-2, with D possibly being TRBD1 (6 bases). The germline CDR1 and CDR2 sequences are MGHRA and YSYEKL. The V end was cut by 0 bases, the J end by 10 bases, with 9 bases between. The CDR3 loop spans 12 amino acids. Here the CDR3 DNA reads TGCGCCAGCAGCCAAGACGACAGGCTCTACACCTTC. The encoded protein is CASSQDDRLYTF.

The chain joins TRBV12-3 or TRBV12-4 to TRBJ1-1; no firm D call. The CDR3 spans 13 residues. Trimming removed 3 bases at V and 3 bases at J, with 8 bases between. As DNA, the CDR3 is TGTGCCAGCAGTTTGCGCGGTGACACTGAAGCTTTCTTT. Residues: CASSLRGDTEAFF.

The chain recombines TRBV19 with TRBJ2-3; 10 nucleotides agree with TRBD2. The V segment lost 3 bases and the J segment 6 bases; nucleotides outside the gene matches: 6. The CDR3 length is 15 residues. Germline V lookup: CDR1 LNHDA, CDR2 SQIVND (reference sequence). The CDR3 is CASSIASGGADTQYF. CDR3 DNA sequence: TGTGCCAGTAGTATCGCTAGCGGGGGCGCCGATACGCAGTATTTT.